This entry concerns a single T cell receptor beta chain. The data originate from a study of blood T cell repertoires in COVID-19. Overall study: Spain, Italy and the United States supplied samples that represented acute and convalescent COVID-19. Sources were T cells, B-cell-depleted T cells, or PBMCs; the material itself was cDNA or gDNA.

In the authors' workflow: Researchers report that nucleated cell counts were estimated from reference gene primer amplification. Here immunoSEQ multiplex PCR was the method, and the copy in TCRdb shows in-frame clones only, minus some. V, J and clone size were drawn from that table, and D and trimming were deduced from the DNA. Of 70,000 to 90,000 clones detected, around nine tenths appear once; the ten largest clones hold 6.9%. This receptor was identified in a human donor in a cohort sampled during active COVID-19. The specimen sequenced was peripheral blood.

The CDR3 reads CASSPRDSSYEQYF. The CDR3 DNA reads as TGTGCCAGCAGCCCTAGGGACAGCTCCTACGAGCAGTACTTC. The chain has TRBV5-4 and TRBJ2-7; TRBD1 agrees at 7 bases. The germline CDR1 and CDR2 sequences are SGHNT and YYREEE (reference sequence). V gave up 4 bases and J gave up 0 bases; unmatched junction bases: 4. The CDR3 loop spans 14 amino acids.